These 29 T cell receptor beta chains were all obtained from the same sample, sequenced in a study of cytomegalovirus exposure and HLA in healthy donors. Primers: 60 Vbeta forward and 13 Jbeta reverse. The data were produced by immunoSEQ multiplex PCR, yet TCRdb's version contains in-frame clones alone and is incomplete. The table lists 170,000 or so clones, around four fifths of them singletons. The sequenced sample consisted of PBMCs. These receptors were taken from a woman aged 55-69 years in good health and CMV-seropositive.

CDR3 DNA: TGTGCCAGCGGCGGGGGGAGCGGGGGGCCCGCGAACACCGGGGAGCTGTTTTTT. Protein: CASGGGSGGPANTGELFF. V is TRBV2 and J is TRBJ2-2, with 9 positions matching TRBD2. This CDR3 is built from 18 residues. CDR1 and CDR2 (germline): SNHLY, FYNNEI. Unmatched junction bases numbered 13, after V lost 8 bases and J lost 0 bases.

J is TRBJ2-3 and V is TRBV6-1, with a possible D match to TRBD1 (5 bases). CDR1 is MNHNS and CDR2 is SASEGT in the germline V gene. The CDR3 sequence is 15 residues long. Trimming removed 1 base from V and 2 bases from J, with 10 bases in between. The CDR3 bases are TGTGCCAGCAGTGAAGGGGCAGGGAACACAGATACGCAGTATTTT. Its protein is CASSEGAGNTDTQYF.

This clone was seen only a few times. The chain uses TRBV9 and TRBJ2-7, with D tentatively TRBD2 (6 bases). Deletions cut 0 bases from V and 3 bases from J, with 10 bases between. The CDR3 totals 14 residues. Germline V gives CDR1 SGDLS, CDR2 YYNGEE. In DNA, the CDR3 is TGTGCCAGCAGCGTAGGCCAGGGAGGCTACGAGCAGTACTTC. This translates into CASSVGQGGYEQYF.

CDR3 DNA: TGTGCCAGCAGCTCCGACACGACGCAAGAGACCCAGTACTTC. Translated: CASSSDTTQETQYF. The genes are TRBV5-8 and TRBJ2-5, with D hard to call. CDR3 length equals 14 residues. V was trimmed by 3 bases and J by 2 bases, leaving 11 bases between them. Germline assignment: CDR1 SGHTS and CDR2 YDEGEE.

This clone was detected only a few times. This sequence joins TRBV30 and TRBJ1-2; TRBD1 matches 8 bases. Germline CDR1 and CDR2: GTSNPN and SVGIG (reference sequence). This CDR3 is built from 18 residues. V was pared by 2 bases and J by 3 bases, with 17 bases of the junction left unmatched. In DNA form, the CDR3 reads TGTGCCTGGAGTCCCGGAGGGGCAGGGGGCACGGGATACTATGGCTACACCTTC. Translation gives CAWSPGGAGGTGYYGYTF.

The chain has TRBV6-8 and TRBJ2-1, with 9 bases fitting TRBD2. Per the germline V gene, CDR1 is MNHGY and CDR2 is SAAAGT. V was clipped by 4 bases and J by 5 bases; unmatched bases: 9. The CDR3 sequence is 16 residues long. CDR3 amino acids: CASSSPAGGPHNEQFF. The CDR3 nucleotides read TGTGCCAGCAGTTCCCCCGCGGGAGGGCCCCACAATGAGCAGTTCTTC.

The CDR3 reads CSVESEQGRIRGTGELFF. CDR3 nucleotide sequence: TGCAGCGTTGAAAGTGAACAGGGGAGGATTAGGGGCACCGGGGAGCTGTTTTTT. This chain joins TRBV29-1 and TRBJ2-2, with D tentatively TRBD1 (7 bases). There are 18 residues in the CDR3. CDR1 and CDR2 (germline): SQVTM, ANQGSEA. The ends were cut back, 2 bases at V and 4 bases at J, with 23 bases in the middle.

The chain employs TRBV9 and TRBJ2-7; tentatively, D is TRBD2 (5 bases). Germline V lookup: CDR1 SGDLS, CDR2 YYNGEE. The V end was cut by 0 bases, the J end by 0 bases, with 16 bases between. The CDR3 has 17 residues. In nucleotides, the CDR3 is TGTGCCAGCAGCGTAGCAGCTAGCCCAATTTCCTCCTACGAGCAGTACTTC. Translating it yields CASSVAASPISSYEQYF. The full variable domain, rest sourced from reference TRBV9 and TRBJ2-7, is DSGVTQTPKHLITATGQRVTLRCSPRSGDLSVYWYQQSLDQGLQFLIQYYNGEERAKGNILERFSAQQFPDLHSELNLSSLELGDSALYFCASSVAASPISSYEQYFGPGTRLTVT.

The rearrangement links TRBV6-6 to TRBJ2-7, with a tentative D call TRBD1 (5 bases). The germline V and J ends were trimmed by 2 bases and 6 bases, with 8 bases remaining between them. The length of the CDR3 is 12 residues. Germline CDR1 reads MNHNY; CDR2 reads SVGAGI (reference sequence). The CDR3 bases are TGTGCCAGCAGTTACCCAGGGCGCGAGCAGTACTTC. It yields the protein CASSYPGREQYF.

The CDR3 DNA is TGTGCCAGCAAGGTGGTGGGACTTTCACCCCTCCACTTT. Its protein is CASKVVGLSPLHF. This chain joins TRBV5-6 and TRBJ1-6, with D possibly TRBD1 on 5 matching bases. Trimming stripped 6 bases from V and 9 bases from J, with 13 bases between. This CDR3 region has 13 residues. The germline gives CDR1 SGHDT, CDR2 YYEEEE.

V and J are TRBV7-6 and TRBJ2-7, with 7 bases lining up with TRBD1. Germline lookup yields CDR1 SGHVS and CDR2 FNYEAQ. CDR3 length: 16 amino acids. Trimming at V came to 5 bases and at J to 7 bases, leaving 17 bases not matched to a gene. In DNA, the CDR3 is TGTGCCAGCAGCCCAACAGGACAGGTCCACTTCGGGGAGCAGTACTTC. It is translated as CASSPTGQVHFGEQYF.

The CDR3 sequence: CASSKGQKNEQFF. The CDR3 DNA sequence: TGTGCCAGTAGTAAGGGACAGAAAAATGAGCAGTTCTTC. This chain connects TRBV19 to TRBJ2-1; 7 bases match TRBD1. V shed 4 bases and J 7 bases; nucleotides not matched to a gene: 4. Germline CDR1 and CDR2: LNHDA and SQIVND (reference sequence). The CDR3 consists of 13 residues.

V gene TRBV18 combines with J gene TRBJ1-5; D is ambiguous. CDR3 length: 15 residues. V was cut by 4 bases and J by 6 bases, with 16 bases left in between. CDR1 is KGHSH and CDR2 is LQKENI in the germline V gene. For the CDR3, the DNA is TGTGCCAGCTCACTGTTTAACGTCGTCGGTCAGCCCCAGCATTTT. Translating gives CASSLFNVVGQPQHF.

This chain connects TRBV5-1 to TRBJ1-1; 7 nucleotides match TRBD1. The CDR3 runs to 14 residues. CDR1 is SGHRS and CDR2 is YFSETQ in the germline V gene. The V gene end was trimmed by 1 base and the J gene end by 5 bases; junction bases not matched to a gene: 5. This chain's CDR3 is CASSLKGAGTEAFF. CDR3 nucleotides: TGCGCCAGCAGCTTGAAGGGGGCGGGAACTGAAGCTTTCTTT.

The rearrangement links TRBV5-1 to TRBJ2-1, with 7 nucleotides matching TRBD2. CDR1 is SGHRS and CDR2 is YFSETQ in the germline V gene. Trimming cost V 5 bases and J 0 bases; bases outside gene matches: 8. This CDR3 region has 16 residues. DNA for the CDR3: TGCGCCAGCAGTCCGGGGGGTTCAAGCTCCTACAATGAGCAGTTCTTC. This encodes CASSPGGSSSYNEQFF.

J is TRBJ2-7 and V is TRBV2, with 7 bases identical to TRBD1. The J segment lost 1 base and the V segment lost 4 bases, leaving 13 bases of the junction unmatched. From germline, CDR1 is SNHLY and CDR2 FYNNEI. This CDR3 is 17 amino acids long. In DNA, the CDR3 is TGTGCCAGCAGTGGTTCCCCCCTCGCGACAGGGTCCTACGAGCAGTACTTC. It translates to CASSGSPLATGSYEQYF.

With regard to this clone: The junction departs from the called germline gene at one end, perhaps through a read error. The chain uses TRBV20-1 and TRBJ2-7, with 11 bases identical to TRBD2. Germline V CDR1 and CDR2: DFQATT, SNEGSKA (reference sequence). The CDR3 consists of 11 residues. CDR3 protein: CSAATSGSFNF. CDR3 DNA: TGCAGTGCCGCAACTAGCGGGAGTTTCAACTTC.

The CDR3 DNA sequence: TGCAGCGTGGCGACAGGGAGAGAAAAACTGTTTTTT. Translated: CSVATGREKLFF. The chain uses TRBV29-1 and TRBJ1-4; TRBD1 matches 7 bases. V lost 6 bases and J lost 8; bases outside the gene matches: 6. The V gene's germline CDR1 is SQVTM and CDR2 ANQGSEA. This CDR3 is 12 amino acids long.

Notes on this clone: Germline and junction disagree at one end, which may indicate a read error. This chain connects TRBV25-1 to TRBJ2-6; tentatively, D is TRBD1 (6 bases). This CDR3 spans 15 amino acids. Per germline, CDR1 MGHDK and CDR2 SYGVNS. This CDR3 reads CASTSGVTGANGLTF. CDR3 in DNA: TGTGCCAGCACATCAGGGGTGACTGGGGCCAACGGCCTGACTTTC.

This CDR3 reads CASSSSQGEKLFF. The CDR3 bases are TGTGCCAGCAGTTCCTCCCAGGGGGAAAAACTGTTTTTT. The V and J genes are TRBV28 and TRBJ1-4; tentatively, D is TRBD1 (6 bases). V lost 4 bases and J 8 bases, leaving 11 bases between the germline ends. There are 13 residues in the CDR3. Germline loops: CDR1 MDHEN, CDR2 SYDVKM.

The J gene is TRBJ1-1, the V gene TRBV28; no clear D gene. The germline V gene has CDR1 MDHEN and CDR2 SYDVKM. CDR3 length: 12 residues. Trimming stripped 1 base from V and 9 bases from J, with 9 bases between. CDR3 loop: CASSLFRDQAFF. For the CDR3, the DNA is TGTGCCAGCAGTTTATTCCGGGATCAAGCTTTCTTT.

The gene calls are TRBV2 and TRBJ2-7, with 7 nucleotides matching TRBD1. Germline V gene data show CDR1 as SNHLY and CDR2 as FYNNEI. J lost 2 bases, V lost 4 bases, and 8 bases had no gene match. The CDR3 is made up of 15 amino acids. CDR3 coding DNA: TGTGCCAGCAGTGGTGGGGACAGTTCGGCCTACGAGCAGTACTTC. As protein: CASSGGDSSAYEQYF. Full variable domain (outside the CDR3, taken from reference TRBV2 and TRBJ2-7): EPEVTQTPSHQVTQMGQEVILRCVPISNHLYFYWYRQILGQKVEFLVSFYNNEISEKSEIFDDQFSVERPDGSNFTLKIRSTKLEDSAMYFCASSGGDSSAYEQYFGPGTRLTVT.

The chain has TRBV5-1 and TRBJ2-1; 9 nucleotides match TRBD2. This CDR3 region has 15 residues. V shed 1 base and J 5 bases; nucleotides not matched to a gene: 4. CDR1 and CDR2 from the germline V gene are SGHRS and YFSETQ. The CDR3 spells CASSLRAGGDNEQFF. As DNA, the CDR3 is TGCGCCAGCAGCTTGCGGGCGGGGGGGGACAATGAGCAGTTCTTC.

This clone was seen more than once but under ten times. This chain connects TRBV6-4 to TRBJ1-3; a weak D match, TRBD1 (5 bases). V was clipped by 2 bases and J by 0 bases, with 14 bases between them. Per the germline V gene, CDR1 is MRHNA and CDR2 is SNTAGT. CDR3 length: 17 residues. CDR3 bases: TGTGCCAGCAGTGACCCCGGGGGGGTTAACTCTGGAAACACCATATATTTT. Amino acid sequence: CASSDPGGVNSGNTIYF.

The chain carries TRBV2 and TRBJ2-1, with a weak D call TRBD1 (6 bases). Trimming left V 2 bases short and J 6 bases short, with 8 bases between. Germline CDR1 is SNHLY and CDR2 is FYNNEI. The CDR3 is made up of 13 amino acids. In DNA, the CDR3 is TGTGCCAGCAGTGAATCCAGGGGCAATGAGCAGTTCTTC. This translates into CASSESRGNEQFF.

The rearrangement joins TRBV14 to TRBJ1-2; D unclear. The germline gives CDR1 SGHDN, CDR2 FVKESK. Trimming took off 0 bases at V and 5 bases at J, with 13 bases between the two ends. The CDR3 is 15 residues long. CDR3 DNA sequence: TGTGCCAGCAGCCAAGAGGTGGGCCCTCGGTATGGCTACACCTTC. Amino acids: CASSQEVGPRYGYTF.

The rearrangement joins TRBV7-3 to TRBJ2-5, with unresolved D. The V and J ends lost 0 bases and 4 bases respectively, with 6 bases between them. The CDR3 spans 13 residues. Germline assignment: CDR1 SGHTA and CDR2 FQGTGA. The CDR3 here is CASSLTAVETQYF. As DNA, the CDR3 is TGTGCCAGCAGCTTAACGGCAGTAGAGACCCAGTACTTC.

There are a few counts of this clone. This sequence joins TRBV28 and TRBJ2-4, with a weak D call TRBD1 (5 bases). The CDR3 length is 15 residues. Per germline, CDR1 MDHEN and CDR2 SYDVKM. Trimming cost V 5 bases and J 3 bases, with 14 bases left between them. CDR3 loop: CASSPTRRGKNIQYF. In DNA, the CDR3 is TGTGCCAGCAGTCCGACGAGAAGGGGCAAAAACATTCAGTACTTC.

The chain uses TRBV10-1 and TRBJ1-2; TRBD1 matches 11 bases. The CDR3 has 13 amino acids. Looked up from germline, CDR1 is WNHNN and CDR2 is SYGVQD (reference sequence). V dropped 8 bases and J dropped 8; count of bases not matched to a gene: 7. The CDR3 DNA follows: TGCGCCAGCCCGCGGGACAGGGGGTACGGCTACACCTTC. Protein product: CASPRDRGYGYTF.